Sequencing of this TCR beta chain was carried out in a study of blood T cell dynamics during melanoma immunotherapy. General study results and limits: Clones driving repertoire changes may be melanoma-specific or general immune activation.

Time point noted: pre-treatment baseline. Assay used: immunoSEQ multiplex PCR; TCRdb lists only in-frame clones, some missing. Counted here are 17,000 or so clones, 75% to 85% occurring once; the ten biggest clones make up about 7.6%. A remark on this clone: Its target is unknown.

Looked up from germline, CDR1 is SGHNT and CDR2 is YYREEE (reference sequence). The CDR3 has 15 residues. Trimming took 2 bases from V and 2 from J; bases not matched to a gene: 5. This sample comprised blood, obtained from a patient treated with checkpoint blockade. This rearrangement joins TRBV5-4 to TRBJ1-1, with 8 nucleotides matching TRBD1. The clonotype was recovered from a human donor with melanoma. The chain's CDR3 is CASSFGQGQNTEAFF. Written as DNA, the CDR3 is TGTGCCAGCAGCTTTGGACAGGGACAAAACACTGAAGCTTTCTTT. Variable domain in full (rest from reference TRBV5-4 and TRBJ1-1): ETGVTQSPTHLIKTRGQQVTLRCSSQSGHNTVSWYQQALGQGPQFIFQYYREEENGRGNFPPRFSGLQFPNYSSELNVNALELDDSALYLCASSFGQGQNTEAFFGQGTRLTVV.